Presented here are 21 T cell receptor beta chains from one specimen sequenced in a study of blood T cell repertoires in COVID-19. This table comes from immunoSEQ multiplex PCR, and its TCRdb copy is limited to in-frame clones, with some not included. The repertoire consists of tens of thousands of clones, with less than 80% occurring once and the leading ten covering 26%. The sequencing input was peripheral blood. The receptors were sampled from a man aged 60 to 69 with active or convalescent COVID-19.

This rearrangement joins TRBV4-2 to TRBJ2-3; D is perhaps TRBD2 (7 bases). V lost 1 base, J lost 2 bases, and 13 bases lay in between. Germline loops: CDR1 LGHNA, CDR2 YNFKEQ. This CDR3 region has 16 residues. The CDR3 nucleotides are TGTGCCAGCAGCCAAGCCGAGGGGGGGCCCACAGATACGCAGTATTTT. Its protein is CASSQAEGGPTDTQYF.

V is TRBV30 and J is TRBJ1-6; 7 bases agree with TRBD1. Germline trimming cut 0 bases from V and 11 bases from J; bases unmatched to any gene: 13. Germline CDR1 is GTSNPN and CDR2 is SVGIG (reference sequence). This CDR3 is built from 16 residues. The chain's CDR3 is CAWSVETGWVGAPLHF. The DNA for the CDR3 is TGTGCCTGGAGTGTGGAGACAGGGTGGGTGGGGGCACCCCTCCACTTT.

The J gene is TRBJ1-6, the V gene TRBV9; the match to TRBD1 covers 7 bases. V trimming: 4 bases; J trimming: 11 bases; junction bases outside the gene matches: 9. In germline, CDR1 is SGDLS, CDR2 YYNGEE. This CDR3 has 14 residues. CDR3 in amino acids: CASSPETGTPPLHF. CDR3 nucleotide sequence: TGTGCCAGCAGCCCAGAGACAGGGACCCCACCCCTCCACTTT.

This clone was picked up one time. The chain couples TRBV2 to TRBJ1-5, with 7 nucleotides matching TRBD1. Germline V gene sequence: CDR1 SNHLY, CDR2 FYNNEI. CDR3 length equals 14 residues. With 4 bases clipped from V and 2 bases from J, the junction kept 2 bases outside the gene matches. CDR3 nucleotide sequence: TGTGCCAGCAGTGGGGACAGTGGCAATCAGCCCCAGCATTTT. The encoded protein is CASSGDSGNQPQHF.

The rearrangement links TRBV29-1 to TRBJ2-3; the match to TRBD2 covers 9 bases. Trimming at V came to 3 bases and at J to 4 bases, leaving 11 bases not matched to a gene. The CDR3 spans 16 residues. Germline CDR1 reads SQVTM; CDR2 reads ANQGSEA. CDR3 coding DNA: TGCAGCGTTGAGGCTAGCGGGGTCCCTAGCGCAGATACGCAGTATTTT. Amino acid sequence: CSVEASGVPSADTQYF.

The V call is TRBV4-3, the J call TRBJ1-1; perhaps TRBD1 as D (6 bases). The V end was cut by 4 bases, the J end by 2 bases, with 11 bases between. Germline assignment: CDR1 LGHNA and CDR2 YSLEER. The CDR3 has 14 residues. The CDR3 DNA follows: TGCGCCAGCAGCCTAGGACAGATAAACACTGAAGCTTTCTTT. Its protein product is CASSLGQINTEAFF.

This clone was observed a handful of times. The V gene is TRBV5-8, the J gene TRBJ2-5; D is possibly TRBD1 (6 bases). Trimming pared 1 base from V and 5 bases from J, leaving 6 bases between. Per the germline V gene, CDR1 is SGHTS and CDR2 is YDEGEE. This CDR3 has 12 residues. The CDR3 DNA is TGTGCCAGCAGCTTGAGGGGGGAGACCCAGTACTTC. Residues: CASSLRGETQYF. Variable domain in full (rest from reference TRBV5-8 and TRBJ2-5): EAGVTQSPTHLIKTRGQQATLRCSPISGHTSVYWYQQALGLGLQFLLWYDEGEERNRGNFPPRFSGRQFPNYSSELNVNALELEDSALYLCASSLRGETQYFGPGTRLLVL.

V gene TRBV11-2 combines with J gene TRBJ1-4; a weak D match, TRBD1 (6 bases). The CDR3 loop spans 15 amino acids. Germline CDR1 is SGHAT and CDR2 is FQNNGV. The V gene lost 5 bases and the J gene lost 10 bases, with 20 bases spanning the gap. This chain's CDR3 is CASSLVGGAGGKLFF. CDR3 sequence (DNA): TGTGCCAGCAGCCTAGTCGGGGGGGCCGGGGGAAAACTGTTTTTT.

This rearrangement joins TRBV7-3 to TRBJ1-2, with D tentatively TRBD1 (5 bases). This CDR3 region has 14 residues. V lost 0 bases and J lost 7, with 12 bases in between. Germline CDR1 reads SGHTA; CDR2 reads FQGTGA. The CDR3 coding sequence is TGTGCCAGCAGCTTAACTCCAGGGTCTTTTGGCTACACCTTC. This codes for CASSLTPGSFGYTF.

The genes are TRBV7-9 and TRBJ2-7; possibly TRBD1 for D (5 bases). CDR1 SEHNR and CDR2 FQNEAQ come from the germline V gene (reference sequence). This CDR3 is 16 amino acids long. V lost 5 bases to trimming and J lost 3 bases, with 20 bases between them. Here the CDR3 reads CASSAELGQSIYEQYF. CDR3 coding DNA: TGTGCCAGCAGCGCCGAGTTGGGGCAATCGATCTACGAGCAGTACTTC.

This clone was recorded once. The chain links TRBV18 to TRBJ2-1, with a tentative D call TRBD2 (5 bases). Germline values: CDR1 KGHSH, CDR2 LQKENI. CDR3 length: 15 residues. The V gene lost 3 bases and the J gene lost 5 bases, with 14 bases spanning the gap. The CDR3 loop reads CASSPERGSHNEQFF. Here the CDR3 DNA reads TGTGCCAGCTCACCGGAACGGGGTAGCCACAATGAGCAGTTCTTC.

The J gene is TRBJ1-2, the V gene TRBV19, with D maybe TRBD1 (6 bases). This CDR3 comprises 14 residues. V shed 5 bases and J shed 8 bases, with 18 bases lying between them. Per the germline V gene, CDR1 is LNHDA and CDR2 is SQIVND (reference sequence). In DNA, the CDR3 is TGTGCCAGTAGTTCCCAGGGGATAACTTGGGGCTACACCTTC. Encoded protein: CASSSQGITWGYTF.

The chain has TRBV10-3 and TRBJ2-1; possible D gene TRBD2, 6 bases. Germline-derived CDR1 and CDR2 are ENHRY and SYGVKD. Trimming took 4 bases from V and 10 from J, leaving 14 bases between them. The CDR3 has 13 amino acids. In DNA form, the CDR3 reads TGTGCCATCAGTGCCTCACTAGCAAACGAGCAGTTCTTC. Encoded protein: CAISASLANEQFF.

CDR3 in amino acids: CSASISGGYNEQFF. DNA of the CDR3: TGCAGTGCTAGTATAAGCGGGGGGTACAATGAGCAGTTCTTC. This chain joins TRBV20-1 and TRBJ2-1, with 9 bases that match TRBD2. This CDR3 contains 14 residues. Germline CDR1 DFQATT, CDR2 SNEGSKA (reference sequence). The V gene end was trimmed by 3 bases and the J gene end by 4 bases; junction bases not matched to a gene: 4.

The chain has TRBV18 and TRBJ1-6; 7 bases fit TRBD1. The germline V gene has CDR1 KGHSH and CDR2 LQKENI. The J segment lost 8 bases and the V segment lost 3 bases, leaving 7 bases of the junction unmatched. The CDR3 is 15 residues long. CDR3 amino acids: CASSPSQGPDSPLHF. The CDR3 coding sequence is TGTGCCAGCTCACCGTCACAGGGGCCCGATTCACCCCTCCACTTT.

The chain recombines TRBV5-4 with TRBJ1-4, with D tentatively TRBD1 (5 bases). The CDR3 spans 15 residues. The ends were cut back, 3 bases at V and 7 bases at J, with 16 bases in the middle. Germline V gene sequence: CDR1 SGHNT, CDR2 YYREEE (reference sequence). Written as DNA, the CDR3 is TGTGCCAGCAGCTCCTATGCGGACAACAGTGAAAAACTGTTTTTT. It translates to CASSSYADNSEKLFF.

The rearrangement uses TRBV12-5 and TRBJ1-5; D remains ambiguous. Germline V gene lookup returns CDR1 LGHNT and CDR2 FRNRAP. This CDR3 contains 11 residues. Trimming took 5 bases from V and 8 from J, leaving 7 bases between them. The CDR3 coding sequence is TGTGCTAGTGGTCCATCAAAGCCCCAGCATTTT. This translates into CASGPSKPQHF.

This chain connects TRBV2 to TRBJ1-6, with D uncertain. V dropped 6 bases and J dropped 5 bases, with 14 bases sitting between them. The CDR3 has 15 residues. CDR1 and CDR2 (germline): SNHLY, FYNNEI. The CDR3 loop is CASSSDGADNSPLHF. For the CDR3, the DNA is TGTGCCAGCAGCTCAGACGGAGCTGATAATTCACCCCTCCACTTT.

The rearrangement joins TRBV2 to TRBJ1-3; 10 bases match TRBD1. V was clipped by 5 bases and J by 1 base; unmatched bases: 8. The CDR3 runs to 17 residues. Germline loops: CDR1 SNHLY, CDR2 FYNNEI. As DNA, the CDR3 is TGTGCCAGCAGTTACACGACAGGGGGCGAATCTGGAAACACCATATATTTT. This codes for CASSYTTGGESGNTIYF.

The rearrangement links TRBV5-1 to TRBJ2-7, with 11 bases that match TRBD2. In germline, CDR1 is SGHRS, CDR2 YFSETQ. Trimming cost V 2 bases and J 6 bases; bases outside gene matches: 4. This CDR3 contains 14 residues. Here the CDR3 reads CASSFSGGASEQYF. The CDR3 coding sequence is TGCGCCAGCAGCTTTAGCGGGGGGGCGAGCGAGCAGTACTTC.

The chain joins TRBV24-1 to TRBJ2-5, with D perhaps TRBD2 (5 bases). Germline CDR1 and CDR2: KGHDR and SFDVKD. V was shortened by 1 base and J by 10 bases, with 15 bases between the two germline ends. The CDR3 spans 14 residues. CDR3 loop: CATSDFGETQFQYF. The CDR3 DNA reads as TGTGCCACCAGTGATTTTGGGGAGACACAATTCCAGTACTTC.